This T cell receptor (beta chain) is from a study of early T cells in non-severe SARS-CoV-2 infection. This clonotype was picked up many times. In TCRdb, the 5' RACE reads were re-called with MiXCR into one record per CDR3 protein. The profile covers approximately 73,000 distinct CDR3 sequences, with around 11% appearing a single time and 4.7% taken by the ten largest. Germline CDR1 is MNHNS and CDR2 is SASEGT. Deletions cut 6 bases from V and 2 bases from J, with 16 bases between. CDR3 length: 15 amino acids. The source material was whole blood. The J gene is TRBJ1-2, the V gene TRBV6-1; possibly TRBD1 for D (5 bases). The TCR sequence derives from an adult who was a healthcare worker with PCR-confirmed SARS-CoV-2 infection or an uninfected control (not recorded which). CDR3: CASSPEGRGNYGYTF. The DNA of the CDR3 is TGTGCCAGCAGCCCTGAGGGACGGGGCAACTATGGCTACACCTTC.